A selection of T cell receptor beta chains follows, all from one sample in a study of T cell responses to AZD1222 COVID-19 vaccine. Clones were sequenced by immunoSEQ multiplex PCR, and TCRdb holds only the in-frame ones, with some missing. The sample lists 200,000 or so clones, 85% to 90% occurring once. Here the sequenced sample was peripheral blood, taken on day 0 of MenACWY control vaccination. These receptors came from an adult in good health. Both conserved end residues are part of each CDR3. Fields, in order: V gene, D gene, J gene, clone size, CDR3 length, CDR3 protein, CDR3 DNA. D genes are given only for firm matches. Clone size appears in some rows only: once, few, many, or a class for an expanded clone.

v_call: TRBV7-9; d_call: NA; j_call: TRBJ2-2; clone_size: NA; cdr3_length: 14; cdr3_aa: CASSLPMSTGELFF; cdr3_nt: TGTGCCAGCAGCTTACCAATGAGCACCGGGGAGCTGTTTTTT
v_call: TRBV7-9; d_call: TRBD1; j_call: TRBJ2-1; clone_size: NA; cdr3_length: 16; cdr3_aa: CASSPLGTGGLNEQFF; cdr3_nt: TGTGCCAGCAGCCCCCTCGGGACAGGGGGTCTTAATGAGCAGTTCTTC
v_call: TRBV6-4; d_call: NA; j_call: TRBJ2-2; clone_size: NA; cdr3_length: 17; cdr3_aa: CASSDSRRDQNTGELFF; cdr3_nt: TGTGCCAGCAGTGACTCCCGCCGGGACCAGAACACCGGGGAGCTGTTTTTT
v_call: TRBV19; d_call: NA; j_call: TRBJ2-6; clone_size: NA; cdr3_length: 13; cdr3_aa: CASCLSGANVLTF; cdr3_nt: TGTGCCAGCTGCCTCTCTGGGGCCAACGTCCTGACTTTC
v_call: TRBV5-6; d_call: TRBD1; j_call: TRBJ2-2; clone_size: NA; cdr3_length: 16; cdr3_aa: CASSLGQGGNTGELFF; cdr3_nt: TGTGCCAGCAGCTTGGGACAGGGCGGGAACACCGGGGAGCTGTTTTTT
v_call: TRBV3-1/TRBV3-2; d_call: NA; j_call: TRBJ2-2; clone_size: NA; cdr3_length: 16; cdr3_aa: CASSQGVSATTGELFF; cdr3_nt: TGTGCCAGCAGCCAAGGGGTCAGCGCGACCACCGGGGAGCTGTTTTTT
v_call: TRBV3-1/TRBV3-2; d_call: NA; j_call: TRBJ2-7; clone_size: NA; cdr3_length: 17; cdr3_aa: CASSQGLTGTPSYEQYF; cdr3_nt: TGTGCCAGCAGCCAAGGCCTAACAGGGACCCCCTCCTACGAGCAGTACTTC
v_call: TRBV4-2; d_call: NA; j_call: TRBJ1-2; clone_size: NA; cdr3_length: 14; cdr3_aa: CASSEGFNNYGYTF; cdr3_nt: TGTGCCAGCAGCGAGGGTTTCAATAACTATGGCTACACCTTC
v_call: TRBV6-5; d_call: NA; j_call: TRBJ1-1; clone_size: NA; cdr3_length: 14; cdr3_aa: CASSSGPGSTEAFF; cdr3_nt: TGTGCCAGCTCTTCGGGTCCTGGAAGCACTGAAGCTTTCTTT
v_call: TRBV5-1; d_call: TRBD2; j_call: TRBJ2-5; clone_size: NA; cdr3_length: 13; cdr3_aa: CASSSGLAETQYF; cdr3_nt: TGCGCCAGCAGCTCCGGACTAGCGGAGACCCAGTACTTC
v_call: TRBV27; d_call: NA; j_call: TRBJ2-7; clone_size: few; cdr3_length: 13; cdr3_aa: CASRRDSPYEQYF; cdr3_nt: TGTGCCAGCAGACGGGACTCCCCCTACGAGCAGTACTTC
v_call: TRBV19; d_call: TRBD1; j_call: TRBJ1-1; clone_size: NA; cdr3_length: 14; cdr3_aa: CASSIDRGLTEAFF; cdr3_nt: TGTGCCAGTAGCATTGACAGGGGGCTGACTGAAGCTTTCTTT
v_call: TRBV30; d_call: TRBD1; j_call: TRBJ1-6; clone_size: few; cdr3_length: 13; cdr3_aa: CAWVGQGISPLHF; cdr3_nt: TGTGCCTGGGTTGGACAGGGGATTTCACCCCTCCACTTT
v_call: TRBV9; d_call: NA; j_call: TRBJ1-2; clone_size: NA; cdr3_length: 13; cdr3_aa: CASSGGDTYGYTF; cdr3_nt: TGTGCCAGCAGCGGGGGGGACACCTATGGCTACACCTTC
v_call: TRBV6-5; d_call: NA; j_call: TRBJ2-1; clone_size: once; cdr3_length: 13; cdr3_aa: CASSPGTYNEQFF; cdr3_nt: TGTGCCAGCAGCCCCGGGACGTACAATGAGCAGTTCTTC
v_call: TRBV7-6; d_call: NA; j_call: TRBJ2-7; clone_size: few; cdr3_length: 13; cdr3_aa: CASSPGGNYEQYF; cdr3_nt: TGTGCCAGCAGCCCCGGGGGCAACTACGAGCAGTACTTC
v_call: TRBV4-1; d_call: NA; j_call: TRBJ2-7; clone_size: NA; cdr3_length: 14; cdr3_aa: CASSPREGAYEQYF; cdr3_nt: TGCGCCAGCAGCCCCCGCGAGGGGGCCTACGAGCAGTACTTC
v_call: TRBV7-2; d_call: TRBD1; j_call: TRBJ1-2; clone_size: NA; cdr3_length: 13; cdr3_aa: CASSLANRGGYTF; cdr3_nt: TGTGCCAGCAGCTTAGCGAACAGGGGAGGCTACACCTTC
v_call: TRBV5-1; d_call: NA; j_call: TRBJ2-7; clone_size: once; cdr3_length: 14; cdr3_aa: CASSHSGGSYEQYF; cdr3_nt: TGCGCCAGCAGCCATAGCGGAGGCTCCTACGAGCAGTACTTC
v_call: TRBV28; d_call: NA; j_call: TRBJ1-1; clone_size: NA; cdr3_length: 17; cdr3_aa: CASSLAVHDRTNTEAFF; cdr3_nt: TGTGCCAGCAGTTTAGCTGTACACGACAGGACGAACACTGAAGCTTTCTTT
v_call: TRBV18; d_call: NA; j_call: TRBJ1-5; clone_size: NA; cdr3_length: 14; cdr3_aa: CASSETGPNQPQHF; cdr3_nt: TGTGCCAGCTCAGAAACAGGGCCCAATCAGCCCCAGCATTTT
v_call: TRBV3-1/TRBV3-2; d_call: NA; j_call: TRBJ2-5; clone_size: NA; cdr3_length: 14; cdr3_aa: CASSRRGILETQYF; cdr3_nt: TGTGCCAGCAGCCGGCGGGGCATCCTAGAGACCCAGTACTTC
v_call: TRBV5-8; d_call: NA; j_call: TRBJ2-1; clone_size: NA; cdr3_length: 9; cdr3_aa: CASRFLKVF; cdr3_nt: TGTGCCAGCAGGTTCTTAAAGGTCTTC
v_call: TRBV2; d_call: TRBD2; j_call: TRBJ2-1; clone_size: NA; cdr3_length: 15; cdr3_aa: CASSRLAGRYNEQFF; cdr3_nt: TGTGCCAGCAGCCGACTAGCAGGGCGTTACAATGAGCAGTTCTTC
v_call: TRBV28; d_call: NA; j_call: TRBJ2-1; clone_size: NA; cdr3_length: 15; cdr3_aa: CASRGGLEPYNEQFF; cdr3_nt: TGTGCCAGCAGAGGGGGACTGGAACCCTACAATGAGCAGTTCTTC
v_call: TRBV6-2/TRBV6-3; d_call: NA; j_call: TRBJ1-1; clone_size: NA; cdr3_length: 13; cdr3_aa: CASSYSENTEAFF; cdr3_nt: TGTGCCAGCAGTTACTCAGAGAACACTGAAGCTTTCTTT
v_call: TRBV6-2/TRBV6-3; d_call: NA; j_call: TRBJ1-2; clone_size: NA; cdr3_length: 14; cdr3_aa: CASSYEGPQSGYTF; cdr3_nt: TGTGCCAGCAGTTACGAGGGCCCCCAAAGTGGCTACACCTTC
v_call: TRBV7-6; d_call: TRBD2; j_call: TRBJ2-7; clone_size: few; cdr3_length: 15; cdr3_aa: CASSSGLAFSYEQYF; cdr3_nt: TGTGCCAGCAGCTCTGGACTAGCGTTCTCCTACGAGCAGTACTTC
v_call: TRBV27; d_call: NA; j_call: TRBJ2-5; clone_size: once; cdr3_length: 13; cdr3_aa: CASSLYTGRTQYF; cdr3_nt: TGTGCCAGCAGTTTATATACGGGGAGGACCCAGTACTTC
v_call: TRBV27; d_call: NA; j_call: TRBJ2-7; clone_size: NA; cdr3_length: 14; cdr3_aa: CASRSQGFSSEQYF; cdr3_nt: TGTGCCAGCAGGAGCCAGGGTTTTAGTAGCGAGCAGTACTTC
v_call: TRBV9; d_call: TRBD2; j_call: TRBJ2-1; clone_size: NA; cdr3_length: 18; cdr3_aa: CASSKGLAGGRGANEQFF; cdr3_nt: TGTGCCAGCAGCAAGGGACTAGCGGGGGGACGTGGTGCCAATGAGCAGTTCTTC
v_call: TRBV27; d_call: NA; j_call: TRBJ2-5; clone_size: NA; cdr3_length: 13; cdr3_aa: CASAGASQETQYF; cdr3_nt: TGTGCCAGCGCGGGGGCCAGTCAAGAGACCCAGTACTTC
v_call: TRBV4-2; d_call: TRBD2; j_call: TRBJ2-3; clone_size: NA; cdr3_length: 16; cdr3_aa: CASSLTSGTFTDTQYF; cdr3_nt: TGTGCCAGCAGCCTAACTAGCGGGACCTTCACAGATACGCAGTATTTT
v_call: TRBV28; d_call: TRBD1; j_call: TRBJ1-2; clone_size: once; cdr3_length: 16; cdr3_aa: CASSPRTTDRENGYTF; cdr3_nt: TGTGCCAGCAGTCCCCGTACAACCGACAGGGAAAATGGCTACACCTTC
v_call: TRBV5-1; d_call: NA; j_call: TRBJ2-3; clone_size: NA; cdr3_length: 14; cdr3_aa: CASSLRRSTDTQYF; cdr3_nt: TGCGCCAGCAGCTTACGGCGTAGCACAGATACGCAGTATTTT
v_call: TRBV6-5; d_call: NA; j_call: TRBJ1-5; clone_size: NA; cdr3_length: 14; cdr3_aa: CASSYTESNQPQHF; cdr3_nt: TGTGCCAGCAGTTACACGGAGAGCAATCAGCCCCAGCATTTT
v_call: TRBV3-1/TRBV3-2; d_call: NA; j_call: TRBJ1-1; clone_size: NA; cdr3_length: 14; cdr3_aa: CASSLLTGNTEAFF; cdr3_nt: TGTGCCAGCAGCCTCCTGACAGGAAACACTGAAGCTTTCTTT
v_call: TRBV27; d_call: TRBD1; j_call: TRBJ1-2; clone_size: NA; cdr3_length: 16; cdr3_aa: CASGDGGTGNPYGYTF; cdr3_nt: TGTGCCAGCGGAGACGGCGGGACAGGGAATCCCTATGGCTACACCTTC
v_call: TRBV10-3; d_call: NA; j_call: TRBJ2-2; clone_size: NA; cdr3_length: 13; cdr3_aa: CAIRLLNTGELFF; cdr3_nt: TGTGCCATCAGGCTTCTTAACACCGGGGAGCTGTTTTTT
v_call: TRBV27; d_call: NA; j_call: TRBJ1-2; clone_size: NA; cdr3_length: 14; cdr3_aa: CASSLGPDGYGYTF; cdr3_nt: TGTGCCAGCAGTTTAGGCCCGGACGGCTATGGCTACACCTTC
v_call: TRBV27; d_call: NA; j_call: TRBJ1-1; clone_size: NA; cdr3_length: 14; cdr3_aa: CASSLFPEGTEAFF; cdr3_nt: TGTGCCAGCAGTTTATTTCCGGAAGGGACTGAAGCTTTCTTT
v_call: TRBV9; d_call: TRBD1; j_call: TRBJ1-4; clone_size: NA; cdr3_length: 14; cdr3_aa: CASSVGTGAEKLFF; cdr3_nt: TGTGCCAGCAGCGTTGGGACAGGGGCTGAAAAACTGTTTTTT
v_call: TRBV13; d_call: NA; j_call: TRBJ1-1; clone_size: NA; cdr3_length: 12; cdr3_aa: CASREQNTEAFF; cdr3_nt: TGTGCCAGCAGGGAACAGAACACTGAAGCTTTCTTT
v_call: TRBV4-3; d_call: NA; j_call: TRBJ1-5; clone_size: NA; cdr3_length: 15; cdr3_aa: CASSQEVWDNQPQHF; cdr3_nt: TGCGCCAGCAGCCAAGAAGTGTGGGACAATCAGCCCCAGCATTTT
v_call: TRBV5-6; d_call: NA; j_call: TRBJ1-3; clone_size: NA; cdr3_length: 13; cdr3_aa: CASSLAAGNTIYF; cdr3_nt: TGTGCCAGCAGCCTTGCGGCTGGAAACACCATATATTTT
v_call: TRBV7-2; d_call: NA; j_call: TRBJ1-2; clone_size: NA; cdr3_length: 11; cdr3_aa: CATSRLYGYTF; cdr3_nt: TGTGCCACGAGCAGACTCTATGGCTACACCTTC
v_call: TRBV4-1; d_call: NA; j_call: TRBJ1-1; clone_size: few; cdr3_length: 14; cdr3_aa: CASSHLRGNTEAFF; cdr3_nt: TGCGCCAGCAGCCACCTCAGGGGGAACACTGAAGCTTTCTTT
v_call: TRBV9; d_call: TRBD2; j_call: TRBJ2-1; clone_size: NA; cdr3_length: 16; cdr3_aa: CASSPPGTSVRNEQFF; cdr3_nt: TGTGCCAGCAGCCCACCCGGGACTAGCGTCCGCAATGAGCAGTTCTTC
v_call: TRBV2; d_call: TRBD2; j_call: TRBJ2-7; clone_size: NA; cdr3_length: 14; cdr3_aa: CASKPGLAGYEQYF; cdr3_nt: TGTGCCAGCAAACCGGGACTAGCGGGTTACGAGCAGTACTTC